Sequencing of this T cell receptor (beta chain) was carried out in a study of T-cell reconstitution after alpha-beta-depleted transplantation in children. Unique molecular identifiers were built into the TCRbeta library. TCRdb recomputed calls from the PCR reads with MiXCR, one row per CDR3 protein. The sample consists of hundreds of thousands of distinct CDR3 sequences, 7.5% to 9.5% of them appearing once. Findings and limits, study-wide: By about two months after transplant, alpha-beta T cells reportedly arose from several hundred graft clones that had expanded. Diversity and T-cell counts at one year after transplant derived mostly from new T cells. Certain patients had high TCRbeta diversity at day 60, and it came from recipient T cells and thymic progenitors that survived.

In this sample, this clonotype turned up a few times. The antigen is not known. The junction departs from the called germline gene at one end, perhaps through a read error. The CDR3 runs 15 residues. Germline CDR1 reads SSHAT; CDR2 reads FNYEAQ (reference sequence). The receptor was isolated from a male patient aged 2-15 years who had a stem cell transplant for acute myeloid leukemia, so the T cells may come from the graft donor. The specimen was PBMCs, mostly from graft donor cells, collected 360 days after TCRalphabeta/CD19-depleted stem cell transplant. This chain joins TRBV7-7 and TRBJ2-1; D unclear. The CDR3, as DNA: TGTGCTAGCAGCTTAGGTGAGAGCTCCTACAATGAGCAGTTCTTC. Amino acids: CASSLGESSYNEQFF.